These T cell receptor beta chains were read from a single sample in a study of control samples from healthy donors and cancer patients. Repertoires were generated with immunoSEQ multiplex PCR, while TCRdb's copy carries only in-frame clones and drops some. In the table there are 52,000 or so clones, less than 95% of which are singletons. Specimen: blood. These receptors came from a man aged 25 to 40 in good health. The CDR3 runs from the conserved cysteine through the conserved F or W. The D gene is left open where the match is weak. Clone sizes are given selectively: once, few, many, or a class where the clone is expanded.

CDR3aa	CDR3nt	len	v_gene	j_gene	abundance	d_gene
CASSSYGYTF	TGTGCCAGTAGTAGCTATGGCTACACCTTC	10	TRBV19	TRBJ1-2	.	.
CASSQTANTEAFF	TGTGCCAGCAGCCAGACAGCAAACACTGAAGCTTTCTTT	13	TRBV11-2	TRBJ1-1	.	.
CAWSVGLAGMNEQFF	TGTGCCTGGAGTGTAGGTCTAGCGGGAATGAATGAGCAGTTCTTC	15	TRBV30	TRBJ2-1	once	TRBD2
CASSFVSRVNTEAFF	TGTGCCAGCAGCTTTGTCTCTAGGGTGAACACTGAAGCTTTCTTT	15	TRBV11-2	TRBJ1-1	.	.
CASSSRQFQETQYF	TGTGCCAGTAGTTCGCGACAATTCCAAGAGACCCAGTACTTC	14	TRBV19	TRBJ2-5	.	.
CASVETNSYEQYF	TGTGCCAGCGTAGAGACCAACTCCTACGAGCAGTACTTC	13	TRBV5-5	TRBJ2-7	.	.
CASSPTGATGELFF	TGTGCCAGCAGCCCGACAGGGGCCACCGGGGAGCTGTTTTTT	14	TRBV6-6	TRBJ2-2	.	TRBD1
CASSLERTNNEKLFF	TGTGCCAGCAGCTTAGAGAGGACAAACAATGAAAAACTGTTTTTT	15	TRBV7-9	TRBJ1-4	.	.
CASRGTGGPPTIVNF	TGTGCCAGCAGGGGGACAGGGGGCCCTCCTACTATCGTAAATTTT	15	TRBV27	TRBJ2-3	.	TRBD1
CASSLSTPGQGAGNTIYF	TGTGCCAGCAGTTTATCCACTCCGGGACAGGGGGCTGGAAACACCATATATTTT	18	TRBV27	TRBJ1-3	.	TRBD1
CASSDFLQGGEETQYF	TGTGCCAGCAGTGACTTCTTACAGGGAGGGGAGGAGACCCAGTACTTC	16	TRBV27	TRBJ2-5	.	.
CASRPQGYSEKLFF	TGTGCCAGCAGACCTCAGGGGTATAGTGAAAAACTGTTTTTT	14	TRBV6-5	TRBJ1-4	.	.
CATSPKGRGNQPQHF	TGTGCCACCAGTCCCAAGGGTCGCGGCAATCAGCCCCAGCATTTT	15	TRBV24-1	TRBJ1-5	.	.
CASSLEGENQPQHF	TGCGCCAGCAGCTTGGAAGGGGAGAATCAGCCCCAGCATTTT	14	TRBV5-1	TRBJ1-5	.	.
CASSPSINQPQHF	TGCGCCAGCAGCCCTTCCATCAATCAGCCCCAGCATTTT	13	TRBV4-1	TRBJ1-5	once	.
CASSAGTGGTEAFF	TGTGCCAGCAGTGCCGGGACAGGGGGCACTGAAGCTTTCTTT	14	TRBV6-4	TRBJ1-1	.	TRBD1
CASSLNRGPPYQPQHF	TGTGCCAGCAGCTTGAACAGGGGGCCCCCCTATCAGCCCCAGCATTTT	16	TRBV5-6	TRBJ1-5	.	TRBD1
CASSQVRGTASYEQYF	TGTGCCAGCAGCCAAGTTCGCGGGACGGCCTCCTACGAGCAGTACTTC	16	TRBV14	TRBJ2-7	.	.
CASDRGGSTDTQYF	TGTGCCAGTGACCGGGGGGGGTCCACAGATACGCAGTATTTT	14	TRBV19	TRBJ2-3	.	TRBD2
CASSVQGDSSYNEQFF	TGTGCCAGCAGCGTACAAGGCGATAGCTCCTACAATGAGCAGTTCTTC	16	TRBV9	TRBJ2-1	once	.
CASSLPAGGRAGDTQYF	TGTGCCAGCAGTTTGCCGGCTGGCGGGAGGGCCGGGGATACGCAGTATTTT	17	TRBV28	TRBJ2-3	.	TRBD2
CASSPISGIGETQYF	TGTGCCAGCAGCCCGATAAGCGGGATCGGCGAGACCCAGTACTTC	15	TRBV7-9	TRBJ2-5	.	TRBD2
CASSWGLAGEGETQYF	TGCGCCAGCAGCTGGGGACTAGCGGGAGAGGGAGAGACCCAGTACTTC	16	TRBV5-1	TRBJ2-5	.	TRBD2
CAIKLAESSYEQYF	TGTGCCATCAAGCTCGCCGAGAGCTCCTACGAGCAGTACTTC	14	TRBV10-3	TRBJ2-7	.	.
CASSSGGGWSTDTQYF	TGTGCCAGCAGCTCAGGGGGCGGTTGGAGCACAGATACGCAGTATTTT	16	TRBV7-3	TRBJ2-3	.	TRBD1
CASSQGVTSGSYEQYF	TGTGCCAGCAGCCAAGGTGTAACTAGCGGTTCCTACGAGCAGTACTTC	16	TRBV3-1/TRBV3-2	TRBJ2-7	.	TRBD2
CASSARRAATGELFF	TGTGCCAGCAGCGCCCGACGGGCGGCCACCGGGGAGCTGTTTTTT	15	TRBV11-2	TRBJ2-2	.	.
CSDTGLSNTGELFF	TGCAGCGATACGGGACTCTCGAACACCGGGGAGCTGTTTTTT	14	TRBV29-1	TRBJ2-2	.	.
CASSFVRTSGRPGEQFF	TGTGCCAGCAGCTTCGTTCGGACTAGCGGGAGGCCAGGTGAGCAGTTCTTC	17	TRBV7-8	TRBJ2-1	.	TRBD2
CASSQDPGFPLAKNIQYF	TGCGCCAGCAGCCAAGACCCAGGTTTCCCACTAGCCAAAAACATTCAGTACTTC	18	TRBV4-1	TRBJ2-4	.	.
CSASRRGSSSYEQYF	TGCAGTGCTAGTCGCCGCGGGAGCTCGTCCTACGAGCAGTACTTC	15	TRBV20-1	TRBJ2-7	once	TRBD2
CASSETGGPSTQYF	TGTGCCAGCAGTGAGACGGGAGGGCCGTCCACCCAGTACTTC	14	TRBV2	TRBJ2-5	.	TRBD2
CASSEKYGYTF	TGTGCCAGCAGTGAAAAGTATGGCTACACCTTC	11	TRBV6-1	TRBJ1-2	.	.
CASSNRDRVDEQFF	TGCGCCAGCAGTAACCGGGACAGGGTCGATGAGCAGTTCTTC	14	TRBV10-1	TRBJ2-1	.	TRBD1
CATTRQGGTNTEAFF	TGTGCCACCACGAGACAGGGAGGTACGAACACTGAAGCTTTCTTT	15	TRBV6-6	TRBJ1-1	.	TRBD1
CASSPSREGNTEAFF	TGCGCCAGCAGCCCCTCCCGGGAGGGGAACACTGAAGCTTTCTTT	15	TRBV4-3	TRBJ1-1	.	.
CAWSPPGLAGYETQYF	TGTGCCTGGAGCCCCCCCGGACTAGCGGGATATGAGACCCAGTACTTC	16	TRBV30	TRBJ2-5	.	TRBD2
CASLARGREQYF	TGTGCCAGCCTTGCGCGGGGCAGGGAGCAGTACTTC	12	TRBV12-3/TRBV12-4	TRBJ2-7	.	.
CASSVLPPEAANTEAFF	TGTGCCAGCAGCGTACTACCCCCAGAGGCGGCGAACACTGAAGCTTTCTTT	17	TRBV9	TRBJ1-1	once	.
CASSPTGALNTEAFF	TGTGCCAGTAGTCCGACAGGGGCGCTGAACACTGAAGCTTTCTTT	15	TRBV19	TRBJ1-1	.	TRBD1
CASSPGQGAEAFF	TGTGCCAGCTCACCGGGTCAGGGTGCTGAAGCTTTCTTT	13	TRBV18	TRBJ1-1	.	.
CASSHWAGEKLFF	TGCGCCAGCAGCCATTGGGCAGGGGAAAAACTGTTTTTT	13	TRBV4-1	TRBJ1-4	.	.
CASSQVHSDTQYF	TGTGCCAGCAGCCAAGTGCATTCAGATACGCAGTATTTT	13	TRBV3-1/TRBV3-2	TRBJ2-3	.	.
CASSQRGTGRSLEQYF	TGCGCCAGCAGCCAAAGAGGCACAGGGAGGTCTTTAGAGCAGTACTTC	16	TRBV4-1	TRBJ2-7	.	.
CASSLGSGWTYGYTF	TGTGCCAGCAGCTTGGGCTCAGGTTGGACTTATGGCTACACCTTC	15	TRBV5-6	TRBJ1-2	.	.
CASSPLFRVRGSTDTQYF	TGTGCCAGCAGCCCCCTTTTCCGCGTGAGAGGAAGCACAGATACGCAGTATTTT	18	TRBV28	TRBJ2-3	.	.
CASNRNQPQHF	TGTGCCAGCAACAGGAATCAGCCCCAGCATTTT	11	TRBV28	TRBJ1-5	.	.